The next 4 T cell receptor beta chains were all read from a single sample in a study of post-analysis software for immune sequencing data. Notes on the study in general: Comparison of patients with controls showed five TRBV segments more frequent in patients, TRBV5-6, TRBV5-1 and TRBV20-1 among them.

Every TCR beta cDNA library bore unique molecular identifiers. MiXCR, run by TCRdb on the PCR reads, gives a single entry per CDR3 protein. Counted here are 250,000 to 300,000 distinct CDR3 sequences, 36% occurring once; the ten biggest clones make up around 4.8%. For these receptors, no antigen is known. Sequenced input: blood. The receptors come from a girl between 5 and 17 years old with multiple sclerosis.

Points on this clonotype: This may stem from a read error, because a much larger clone lies one nucleotide away. The rearrangement links TRBV24-1 to TRBJ2-1; 10 bases agree with TRBD1. The CDR3 length is 15 residues. The V and J ends lost 3 bases and 7 bases, in that order; junction bases with no gene match: 5. Per germline, CDR1 KGHDR and CDR2 SFDVKD. The DNA for the CDR3 is TGTGCCACCAGTGATGTGGGACAGGGGAGGAATGAGCAGTTCTTC. Translated, it gives CATSDVGQGRNEQFF.

This clonotype occurred many times. V and J are TRBV5-1 and TRBJ2-3; either TRBD1 or TRBD2 may fit D (5 bases each). The CDR3 sequence is 15 residues long. Germline assignment: CDR1 SGHRS and CDR2 YFSETQ. The V gene lost 1 base and the J gene lost 0 bases, with 9 bases spanning the gap. This CDR3 is CASSLNGDSTDTQYF. The CDR3 nucleotides read TGCGCCAGCAGCTTGAACGGGGACAGCACAGATACGCAGTATTTT.

The chain employs TRBV6-6 and TRBJ2-3; D possibly corresponds to TRBD2 (5 bases). Germline lookup yields CDR1 MNHNY and CDR2 SVGAGI (reference sequence). Between the trimmed V and J ends, which lost 7 bases and 2 bases, there was a span of 16 bases. The CDR3 covers 15 residues. CDR3 DNA: TGTGCCAGCACCCCGGGGAGAGAACCCACAGATACGCAGTATTTT. This sequence encodes CASTPGREPTDTQYF.

This clonotype was seen repeatedly, ten times or more. The chain joins TRBV5-1 to TRBJ2-1, with TRBD2 matching over 11 bases. Germline V gene lookup returns CDR1 SGHRS and CDR2 YFSETQ. The CDR3 consists of 15 residues. V shed 4 bases, J shed 9 bases, and the junction held 9 bases outside the gene matches. The CDR3 is CASSLLAGDSFEQFF. CDR3 nucleotide sequence: TGCGCCAGCAGCCTACTAGCGGGAGATAGCTTTGAGCAGTTCTTC.